This TCR beta chain was captured in a study of T-cell memory formation after mild COVID-19. On the study more broadly: TCR clusters showed largely donor specificity.

In this sample, this clonotype turned up many times. Antigen: not known. 5'RACE, which relied on constant-segment primers, yielded TCR alpha and TCR beta cDNA libraries carrying sample barcodes and UMIs. TCRdb re-derived calls from the 5' RACE reads in MiXCR, one entry per CDR3 protein. The sample includes around 200,000 distinct CDR3 sequences, 9.5% of them seen just once. CDR1 and CDR2 (germline): DFQATT, SNEGSKA (reference sequence). V was shortened by 3 bases and J by 9 bases, with 15 bases between the two germline ends. The length of the CDR3 is 13 residues. Overall study results and limits: Cross-reactive memory appears to have joined, as suggested by some responding clones showing up in pre-infection memory. Whether second-wave clones peaking at day 37 were SARS-CoV-2 specific went unconfirmed.

The chain recombines TRBV20-1 with TRBJ1-5; D not resolved. Input material: PBMCs or a T cell subset sorted from them (not recorded which). The source of this sequence is a man younger than 35 who had mild COVID-19 (a few samples of this study predate the infection). Cell type and time point are not known. For the CDR3, the DNA is TGCAGTGCTAGCGCGGCAGCAATCATGCCCCAGCATTTT. Residues: CSASAAAIMPQHF.